The next 20 T cell receptor beta chains were all read from a single sample in a study of early T cells in non-severe SARS-CoV-2 infection. One entry per CDR3 protein, called by TCRdb with MiXCR from the 5' RACE reads. The table shows roughly 46,000 distinct CDR3 sequences, with approximately 9% occurring only once. Sequencing used whole blood, obtained at baseline. All receptors derive from an adult who was a healthcare worker with PCR-confirmed SARS-CoV-2 infection or an uninfected control (not recorded which).

This clonotype came up many times. The chain combines TRBV3-1 with TRBJ1-2, with TRBD1 as a possible D gene (6 bases). The CDR3 loop spans 15 amino acids. In germline, CDR1 is LGHDT, CDR2 YNNKEL (reference sequence). V was pared by 0 bases and J by 7 bases, with 15 bases between. The CDR3 bases are TGTGCCAGCAGCCAAGATGCCGGGACAACCTTTGGCTACACCTTC. Its protein is CASSQDAGTTFGYTF.

V is TRBV12-3 or TRBV12-4 and J is TRBJ2-7, with 10 nucleotides matching TRBD1. The CDR3 spans 16 residues. Trimming cost V 5 bases and J 2 bases; bases outside gene matches: 9. CDR3 in amino acids: CASSLGIGQGAYEQYF. The CDR3, as DNA: TGTGCCAGCAGTCTAGGGATAGGACAGGGGGCCTACGAGCAGTACTTC.

This clonotype turned up a few times. V usage is TRBV25-1 and J usage is TRBJ1-1, with 7 nucleotides matching TRBD1. The CDR3 length is 14 residues. The germline V gene has CDR1 MGHDK and CDR2 SYGVNS. V lost 6 bases to trimming and J lost 3 bases; unmatched junction nucleotides: 7. The CDR3: CASSPGTDHTEAFF. The DNA for the CDR3 is TGTGCCAGCAGCCCCGGGACAGACCACACTGAAGCTTTCTTT.

The CDR3 spells CASSLGYPSYNEQFF. Here the CDR3 DNA reads TGTGCCAGCAGCTTAGGATATCCCTCCTACAATGAGCAGTTCTTC. The genes are TRBV11-2 and TRBJ2-1; D remains unclear. V was clipped by 1 base and J by 0 bases, with 7 bases between them. The CDR3 is 15 amino acids. The germline gives CDR1 SGHAT, CDR2 FQNNGV.

This clonotype was counted many times. The chain recombines TRBV20-1 with TRBJ1-1, with a weak D call TRBD1 (6 bases). This CDR3 contains 15 residues. Germline values: CDR1 DFQATT, CDR2 SNEGSKA (reference sequence). Trimming cost V 0 bases and J 6 bases, with 17 bases left between them. The CDR3 sequence: CSARDLQGGRAEAFF. CDR3 DNA: TGCAGTGCTAGAGATCTACAGGGAGGGAGGGCTGAAGCTTTCTTT.

This clonotype was counted once. The genes are TRBV10-3 and TRBJ1-4, with D uncertain. The CDR3 loop spans 16 amino acids. CDR1 is ENHRY and CDR2 is SYGVKD in the germline V gene. V was clipped by 6 bases and J by 4 bases, with 18 bases between them. The CDR3 is CAIRERQAVFNEKLFF. As DNA, the CDR3 is TGTGCCATCAGAGAGCGCCAGGCTGTATTTAATGAAAAACTGTTTTTT.

The chain combines TRBV7-6 with TRBJ2-5, with 7 bases aligning to TRBD1. The V gene's germline CDR1 is SGHVS and CDR2 FNYEAQ. There are 16 residues in the CDR3. V lost 4 bases to trimming and J lost 0 bases; unmatched junction nucleotides: 8. CDR3 sequence reads: CASSWTGTLYQETQYF. DNA of the CDR3: TGTGCCAGCAGCTGGACAGGAACGCTGTACCAAGAGACCCAGTACTTC.

The DNA for the CDR3 is TGCGCCAGCAGCCAAGATAGGTGGGGAACCACAGATACGCAGTATTTT. It translates to CASSQDRWGTTDTQYF. The rearrangement uses TRBV4-3 and TRBJ2-3; no clear D gene. Looked up from germline, CDR1 is LGHNA and CDR2 is YSLEER. The CDR3 sequence is 16 residues long. V dropped 0 bases and J dropped 2 bases, with 12 bases sitting between them.

This clonotype was seen at least ten times. The rearrangement links TRBV7-6 to TRBJ2-1, with TRBD1 matching 7 bases. Germline CDR1 is SGHVS and CDR2 is FNYEAQ. CDR3 length: 15 amino acids. V shed 5 bases, J shed 5 bases, and the junction held 9 bases outside the gene matches. CDR3 residues: CASSVFGTEHNEQFF. CDR3 nucleotide sequence: TGTGCCAGCAGCGTTTTCGGGACAGAACACAATGAGCAGTTCTTC.

This clonotype has a count of ten or more. The chain carries TRBV19 and TRBJ2-3; possible D gene TRBD2, 5 bases. This CDR3 comprises 14 residues. V lost 4 bases and J lost 4, with 12 bases in between. Germline V gene data show CDR1 as LNHDA and CDR2 as SQIVND (reference sequence). The CDR3 coding sequence is TGTGCCAGTAGTAGAGACCCGGAGGCAGATACGCAGTATTTT. As protein: CASSRDPEADTQYF.

There are a few counts of this clonotype. The chain's CDR3 is CASSLAGASSGANVLTF. CDR3 DNA sequence: TGTGCCAGCAGCCTGGCGGGGGCTAGCTCTGGGGCCAACGTCCTGACTTTC. The rearrangement uses TRBV7-9 and TRBJ2-6; D might be TRBD2 (7 bases). Germline values: CDR1 SEHNR, CDR2 FQNEAQ (reference sequence). The V end was cut by 5 bases, the J end by 0 bases, with 14 bases between. The CDR3 totals 17 residues. The full variable domain, its missing parts supplied by reference TRBV7-9 and TRBJ2-6, is DTGVSQNPRHKITKRGQNVTFRCDPISEHNRLYWYRQTLGQGPEFLTYFQNEAQLEKSRLLSDRFSAERPKGSFSTLEIQRTEQGDSAMYLCASSLAGASSGANVLTFGAGSRLTVL.

This clonotype was found a few times. The J gene is TRBJ1-5, the V gene TRBV19; D may be TRBD1 (6 bases). The CDR3 is 16 residues long. CDR1 and CDR2 from the germline V gene are LNHDA and SQIVND (reference sequence). V was clipped by 3 bases and J by 1 base, with 13 bases between them. For the CDR3, the DNA is TGTGCCAGTAGTATTTATGAGGGGGGAAGCAATCAGCCCCAGCATTTT. Its translation: CASSIYEGGSNQPQHF. The whole variable domain, filled in from reference TRBV19 and TRBJ1-5, reads DGGITQSPKYLFRKEGQNVTLSCEQNLNHDAMYWYRQDPGQGLRLIYYSQIVNDFQKGDIAEGYSVSREKKESFPLTVTSAQKNPTAFYLCASSIYEGGSNQPQHFGDGTRLSIL.

This clonotype was counted a few times. The chain is built from TRBV29-1 and TRBJ1-1, with TRBD1 identical over 7 bases. V gave up 5 bases and J gave up 3 bases; unmatched junction bases: 9. Germline assignment: CDR1 SQVTM and CDR2 ANQGSEA. There are 14 residues in the CDR3. The CDR3: CSVWTGRGDTEAFF. The CDR3 nucleotides are TGCAGCGTTTGGACAGGTAGAGGTGACACTGAAGCTTTCTTT.

This clonotype was counted between two and nine times. The chain joins TRBV5-4 to TRBJ2-3; TRBD2 might be the D (6 bases). This CDR3 has 15 residues. V was clipped by 5 bases and J by 2 bases, with 15 bases between them. CDR1 and CDR2 from the germline V gene are SGHNT and YYREEE (reference sequence). CDR3 in amino acids: CASSLRAGFTDTQYF. The CDR3 nucleotides read TGTGCCAGCAGTTTAAGAGCGGGCTTCACAGATACGCAGTATTTT.

There are a few counts of this clonotype. The V call is TRBV11-2, the J call TRBJ2-1; D may be TRBD2 (6 bases). In germline, CDR1 is SGHAT, CDR2 FQNNGV. The CDR3 runs 19 residues. Trimming took off 0 bases at V and 5 bases at J, with 23 bases between the two ends. CDR3 residues: CASSLDYGGSWATHNEQFF. In nucleotides, the CDR3 is TGTGCCAGCAGCTTAGATTATGGAGGGAGCTGGGCCACACACAATGAGCAGTTCTTC.

This chain links TRBV18 with TRBJ2-7, with D perhaps TRBD2 (5 bases). The V gene lost 4 bases and the J gene lost 6 bases, with 22 bases spanning the gap. CDR3 length: 16 amino acids. Germline V gene data show CDR1 as KGHSH and CDR2 as LQKENI. The CDR3 is CASSQWTPSSTVEQYF. The CDR3 nucleotides are TGTGCCAGCTCACAATGGACTCCGTCCTCAACTGTCGAGCAGTACTTC.

V is TRBV7-2 and J is TRBJ2-4; D gene ambiguous. This CDR3 has 14 amino acids. V lost 1 base and J 0 bases, leaving 4 bases between the germline ends. Germline CDR1 reads SGHTA; CDR2 reads FQGNSA. CDR3 DNA: TGTGCCAGCAGCTTAGAACTAGCCAAAAACATTCAGTACTTC. The encoded protein is CASSLELAKNIQYF.

In this sample, this clonotype turned up a few times. This chain uses TRBV7-2 with TRBJ2-7; no reliable D call. V was cut by 5 bases and J by 4 bases, with 12 bases left in between. CDR1 and CDR2 from the germline V gene are SGHTA and FQGNSA. The CDR3 runs 13 residues. DNA of the CDR3: TGTGCCAGCAGCGGTCGGCAGAAATACGAGCAGTACTTC. Its translation: CASSGRQKYEQYF.

The sample holds many counts of this clonotype. This chain joins TRBV12-3 or TRBV12-4 and TRBJ1-2, with D possibly being TRBD1 (5 bases). The CDR3 is made up of 13 amino acids. With 6 bases removed from V and 2 bases from J, the gap between germline ends came to 10 bases. The CDR3 protein is CASSLDTNYGYTF. DNA for the CDR3: TGTGCCAGCAGCCTGGACACGAACTATGGCTACACCTTC.

This clonotype was counted a few times. The gene calls are TRBV11-2 and TRBJ2-3; TRBD2 agrees at 10 bases. From germline, CDR1 is SGHAT and CDR2 FQNNGV. This CDR3 comprises 16 residues. The V segment lost 5 bases and the J segment 0 bases; nucleotides outside the gene matches: 5. The CDR3 is CASSAWTSGSTDTQYF. DNA for the CDR3: TGTGCCAGCAGCGCCTGGACTAGCGGAAGCACAGATACGCAGTATTTT.